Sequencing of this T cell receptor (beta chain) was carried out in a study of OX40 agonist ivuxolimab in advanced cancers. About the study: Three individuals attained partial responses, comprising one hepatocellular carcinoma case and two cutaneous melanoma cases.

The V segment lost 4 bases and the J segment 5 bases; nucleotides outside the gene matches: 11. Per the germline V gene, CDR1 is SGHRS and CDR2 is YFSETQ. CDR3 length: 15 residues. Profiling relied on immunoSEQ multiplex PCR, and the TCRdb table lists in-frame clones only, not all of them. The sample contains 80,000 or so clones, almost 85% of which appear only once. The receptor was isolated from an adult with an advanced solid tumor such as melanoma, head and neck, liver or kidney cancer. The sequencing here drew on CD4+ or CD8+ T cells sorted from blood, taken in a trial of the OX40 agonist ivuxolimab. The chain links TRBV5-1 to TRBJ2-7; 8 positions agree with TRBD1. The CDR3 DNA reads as TGCGCCAGCAGCGAGACAGGACAGGGTAACCACGAGCAGTACTTC. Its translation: CASSETGQGNHEQYF.